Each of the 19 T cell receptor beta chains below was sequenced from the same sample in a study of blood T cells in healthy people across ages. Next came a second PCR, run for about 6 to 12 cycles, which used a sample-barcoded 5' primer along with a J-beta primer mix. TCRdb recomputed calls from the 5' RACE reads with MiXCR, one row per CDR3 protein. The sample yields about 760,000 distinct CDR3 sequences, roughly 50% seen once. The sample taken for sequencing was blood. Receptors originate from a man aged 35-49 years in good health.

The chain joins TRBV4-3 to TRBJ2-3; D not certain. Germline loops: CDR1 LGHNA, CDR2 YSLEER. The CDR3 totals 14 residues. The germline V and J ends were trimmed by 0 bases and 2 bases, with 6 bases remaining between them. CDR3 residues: CASSQEPTTDTQYF. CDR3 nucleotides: TGCGCCAGCAGCCAAGAACCAACCACAGATACGCAGTATTTT.

DNA of the CDR3: TGTGCCACCCAACCCCGACTAGCGGGAGGGCTAGATGAGCAGTTCTTC. Its protein product is CATQPRLAGGLDEQFF. The chain employs TRBV24-1 and TRBJ2-1; 14 nucleotides line up with TRBD2. Germline CDR1 is KGHDR and CDR2 is SFDVKD. Trimming took 9 bases from V and 8 from J; bases not matched to a gene: 11. The CDR3 has 16 amino acids.

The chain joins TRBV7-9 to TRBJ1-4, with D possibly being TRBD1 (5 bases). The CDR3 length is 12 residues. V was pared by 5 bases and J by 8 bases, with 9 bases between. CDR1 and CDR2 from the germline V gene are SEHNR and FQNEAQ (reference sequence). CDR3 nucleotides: TGTGCCAGCAGCCGGGACCTAGAAAAACTGTTTTTT. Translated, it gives CASSRDLEKLFF.

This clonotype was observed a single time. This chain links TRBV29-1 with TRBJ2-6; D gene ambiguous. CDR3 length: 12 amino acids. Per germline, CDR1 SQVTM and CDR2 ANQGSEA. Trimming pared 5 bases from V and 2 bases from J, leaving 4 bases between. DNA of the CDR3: TGCAGCGTTTGGGCTGGGGCCAACGTCCTGACTTTC. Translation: CSVWAGANVLTF.

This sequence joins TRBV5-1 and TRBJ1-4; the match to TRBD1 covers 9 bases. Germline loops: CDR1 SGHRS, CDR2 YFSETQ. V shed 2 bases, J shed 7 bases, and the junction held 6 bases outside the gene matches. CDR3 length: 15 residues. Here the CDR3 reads CASSLTGTGTEKLFF. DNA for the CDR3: TGCGCCAGCAGCTTAACCGGGACAGGGACTGAAAAACTGTTTTTT. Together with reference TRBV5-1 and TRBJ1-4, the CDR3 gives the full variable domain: KAGVTQTPRYLIKTRGQQVTLSCSPISGHRSVSWYQQTPGQGLQFLFEYFSETQRNKGNFPGRFSGRQFSNSRSEMNVSTLELGDSALYLCASSLTGTGTEKLFFGSGTQLSVL.

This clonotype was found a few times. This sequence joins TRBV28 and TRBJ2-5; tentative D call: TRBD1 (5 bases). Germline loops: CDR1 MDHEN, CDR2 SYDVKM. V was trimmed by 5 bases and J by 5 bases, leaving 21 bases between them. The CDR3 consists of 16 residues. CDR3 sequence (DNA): TGTGCCAGCAGTCCTTACAGGACCACCCAAAGGGAGACCCAGTACTTC. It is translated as CASSPYRTTQRETQYF.

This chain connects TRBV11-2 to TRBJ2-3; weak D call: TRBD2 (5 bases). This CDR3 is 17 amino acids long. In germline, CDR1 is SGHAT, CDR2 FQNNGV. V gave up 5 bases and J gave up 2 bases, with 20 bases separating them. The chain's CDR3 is CASSLQGGRPYTDTQYF. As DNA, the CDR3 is TGTGCCAGCAGCCTACAAGGAGGCCGTCCTTACACAGATACGCAGTATTTT.

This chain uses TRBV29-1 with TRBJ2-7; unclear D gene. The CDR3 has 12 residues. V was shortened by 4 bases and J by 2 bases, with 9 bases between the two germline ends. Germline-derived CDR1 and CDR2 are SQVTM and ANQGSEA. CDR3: CSVATPTYEQYF. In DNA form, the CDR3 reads TGCAGCGTTGCGACACCGACCTACGAGCAGTACTTC.

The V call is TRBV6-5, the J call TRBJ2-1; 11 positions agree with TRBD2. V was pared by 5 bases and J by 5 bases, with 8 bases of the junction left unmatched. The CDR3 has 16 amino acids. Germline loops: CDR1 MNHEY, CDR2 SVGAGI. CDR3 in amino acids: CASSNRGTSGHNEQFF. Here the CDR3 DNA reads TGTGCCAGCAGTAACCGGGGGACTAGCGGCCACAATGAGCAGTTCTTC.

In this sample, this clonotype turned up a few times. CDR3 coding DNA: TGTGCCAGCAGTTCGTTAGACTGGGACAAAGATGGCTACACCTTC. This gives the protein CASSSLDWDKDGYTF. The chain joins TRBV27 to TRBJ1-2; the D gene is possibly TRBD1 (6 bases). Germline lookup yields CDR1 MNHEY and CDR2 SMNVEV (reference sequence). The CDR3 sequence is 15 residues long. Trimming removed 4 bases from V and 6 bases from J, with 18 bases in between.

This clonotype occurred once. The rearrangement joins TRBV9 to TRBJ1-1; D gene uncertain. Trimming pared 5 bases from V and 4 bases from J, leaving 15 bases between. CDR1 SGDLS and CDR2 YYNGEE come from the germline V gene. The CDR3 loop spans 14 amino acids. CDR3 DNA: TGTGCCAGCAGTGCTACGGGGAGTGTCACTGAAGCTTTCTTT. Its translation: CASSATGSVTEAFF.

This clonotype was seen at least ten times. The CDR3, as DNA: TGTGCCAGCAGCTTAGCCCCACCAGGGGCCAATCAGCCCCAGCATTTT. It is translated as CASSLAPPGANQPQHF. This chain connects TRBV7-2 to TRBJ1-5; TRBD1 might be the D (6 bases). Germline CDR1 is SGHTA and CDR2 is FQGNSA. V lost 0 bases and J lost 3, with 12 bases in between. The CDR3 runs 16 residues.

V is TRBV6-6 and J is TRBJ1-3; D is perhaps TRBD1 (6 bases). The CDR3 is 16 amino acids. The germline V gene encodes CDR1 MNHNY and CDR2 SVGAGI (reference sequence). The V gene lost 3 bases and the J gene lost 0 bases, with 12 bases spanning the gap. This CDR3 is CASSYNPGHSGNTIYF. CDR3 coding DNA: TGTGCCAGCAGTTATAATCCGGGACACTCTGGAAACACCATATATTTT.

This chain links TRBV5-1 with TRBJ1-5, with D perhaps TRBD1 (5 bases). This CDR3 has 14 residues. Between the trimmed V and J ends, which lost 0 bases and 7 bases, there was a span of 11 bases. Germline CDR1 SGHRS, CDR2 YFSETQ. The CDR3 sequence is CASSLAGLEQPQHF. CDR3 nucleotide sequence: TGCGCCAGCAGCTTGGCAGGGTTAGAACAGCCCCAGCATTTT.

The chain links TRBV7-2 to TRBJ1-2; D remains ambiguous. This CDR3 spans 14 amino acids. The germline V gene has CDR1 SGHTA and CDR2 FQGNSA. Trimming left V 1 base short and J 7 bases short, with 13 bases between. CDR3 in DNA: TGTGCCAGCAGCTTAGGGTCTAGGGTCGGTGGCTACACCTTC. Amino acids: CASSLGSRVGGYTF.

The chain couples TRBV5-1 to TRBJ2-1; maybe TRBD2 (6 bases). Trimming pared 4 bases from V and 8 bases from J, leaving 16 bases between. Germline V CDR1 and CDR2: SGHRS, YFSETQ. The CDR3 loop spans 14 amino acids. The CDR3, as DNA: TGCGCCAGCAGCCCCGGCGGGACCTCGGATGAGCAGTTCTTC. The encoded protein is CASSPGGTSDEQFF.

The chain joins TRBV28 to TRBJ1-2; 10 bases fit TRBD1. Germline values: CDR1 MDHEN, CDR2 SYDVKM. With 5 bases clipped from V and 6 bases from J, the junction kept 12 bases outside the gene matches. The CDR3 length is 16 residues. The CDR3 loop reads CASSQITPGTGDGYTF. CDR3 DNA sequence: TGTGCCAGCAGTCAAATAACCCCCGGGACAGGGGATGGCTACACCTTC.

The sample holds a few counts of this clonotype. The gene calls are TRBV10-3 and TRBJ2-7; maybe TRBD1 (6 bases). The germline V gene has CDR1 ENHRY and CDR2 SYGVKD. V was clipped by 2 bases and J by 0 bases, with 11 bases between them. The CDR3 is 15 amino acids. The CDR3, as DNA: TGTGCCATCAGTGAGGCCCCGGACAGCTCCTACGAGCAGTACTTC. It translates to CAISEAPDSSYEQYF.

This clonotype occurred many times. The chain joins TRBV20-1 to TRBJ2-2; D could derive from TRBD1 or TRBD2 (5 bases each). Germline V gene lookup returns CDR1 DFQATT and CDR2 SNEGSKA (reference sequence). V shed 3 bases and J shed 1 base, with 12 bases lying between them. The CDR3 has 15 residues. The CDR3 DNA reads TGCAGTGCTAGGAGAGGGGCGCAGAACACCGGGGAGCTGTTTTTT. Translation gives CSARRGAQNTGELFF.